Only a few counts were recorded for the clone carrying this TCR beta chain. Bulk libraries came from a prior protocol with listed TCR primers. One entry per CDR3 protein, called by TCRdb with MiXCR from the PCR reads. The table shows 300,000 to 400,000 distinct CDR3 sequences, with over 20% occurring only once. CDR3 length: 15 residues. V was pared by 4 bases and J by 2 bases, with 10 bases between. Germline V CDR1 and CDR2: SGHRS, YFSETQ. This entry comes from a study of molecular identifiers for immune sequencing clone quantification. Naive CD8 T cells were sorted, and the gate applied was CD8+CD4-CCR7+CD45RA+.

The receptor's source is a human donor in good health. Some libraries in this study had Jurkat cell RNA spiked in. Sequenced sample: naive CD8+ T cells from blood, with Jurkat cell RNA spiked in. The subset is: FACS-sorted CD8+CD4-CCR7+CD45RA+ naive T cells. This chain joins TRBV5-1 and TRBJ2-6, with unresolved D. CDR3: CASSPQATGANVLTF. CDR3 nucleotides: TGCGCCAGCAGCCCCCAGGCTACTGGGGCCAACGTCCTGACTTTC.